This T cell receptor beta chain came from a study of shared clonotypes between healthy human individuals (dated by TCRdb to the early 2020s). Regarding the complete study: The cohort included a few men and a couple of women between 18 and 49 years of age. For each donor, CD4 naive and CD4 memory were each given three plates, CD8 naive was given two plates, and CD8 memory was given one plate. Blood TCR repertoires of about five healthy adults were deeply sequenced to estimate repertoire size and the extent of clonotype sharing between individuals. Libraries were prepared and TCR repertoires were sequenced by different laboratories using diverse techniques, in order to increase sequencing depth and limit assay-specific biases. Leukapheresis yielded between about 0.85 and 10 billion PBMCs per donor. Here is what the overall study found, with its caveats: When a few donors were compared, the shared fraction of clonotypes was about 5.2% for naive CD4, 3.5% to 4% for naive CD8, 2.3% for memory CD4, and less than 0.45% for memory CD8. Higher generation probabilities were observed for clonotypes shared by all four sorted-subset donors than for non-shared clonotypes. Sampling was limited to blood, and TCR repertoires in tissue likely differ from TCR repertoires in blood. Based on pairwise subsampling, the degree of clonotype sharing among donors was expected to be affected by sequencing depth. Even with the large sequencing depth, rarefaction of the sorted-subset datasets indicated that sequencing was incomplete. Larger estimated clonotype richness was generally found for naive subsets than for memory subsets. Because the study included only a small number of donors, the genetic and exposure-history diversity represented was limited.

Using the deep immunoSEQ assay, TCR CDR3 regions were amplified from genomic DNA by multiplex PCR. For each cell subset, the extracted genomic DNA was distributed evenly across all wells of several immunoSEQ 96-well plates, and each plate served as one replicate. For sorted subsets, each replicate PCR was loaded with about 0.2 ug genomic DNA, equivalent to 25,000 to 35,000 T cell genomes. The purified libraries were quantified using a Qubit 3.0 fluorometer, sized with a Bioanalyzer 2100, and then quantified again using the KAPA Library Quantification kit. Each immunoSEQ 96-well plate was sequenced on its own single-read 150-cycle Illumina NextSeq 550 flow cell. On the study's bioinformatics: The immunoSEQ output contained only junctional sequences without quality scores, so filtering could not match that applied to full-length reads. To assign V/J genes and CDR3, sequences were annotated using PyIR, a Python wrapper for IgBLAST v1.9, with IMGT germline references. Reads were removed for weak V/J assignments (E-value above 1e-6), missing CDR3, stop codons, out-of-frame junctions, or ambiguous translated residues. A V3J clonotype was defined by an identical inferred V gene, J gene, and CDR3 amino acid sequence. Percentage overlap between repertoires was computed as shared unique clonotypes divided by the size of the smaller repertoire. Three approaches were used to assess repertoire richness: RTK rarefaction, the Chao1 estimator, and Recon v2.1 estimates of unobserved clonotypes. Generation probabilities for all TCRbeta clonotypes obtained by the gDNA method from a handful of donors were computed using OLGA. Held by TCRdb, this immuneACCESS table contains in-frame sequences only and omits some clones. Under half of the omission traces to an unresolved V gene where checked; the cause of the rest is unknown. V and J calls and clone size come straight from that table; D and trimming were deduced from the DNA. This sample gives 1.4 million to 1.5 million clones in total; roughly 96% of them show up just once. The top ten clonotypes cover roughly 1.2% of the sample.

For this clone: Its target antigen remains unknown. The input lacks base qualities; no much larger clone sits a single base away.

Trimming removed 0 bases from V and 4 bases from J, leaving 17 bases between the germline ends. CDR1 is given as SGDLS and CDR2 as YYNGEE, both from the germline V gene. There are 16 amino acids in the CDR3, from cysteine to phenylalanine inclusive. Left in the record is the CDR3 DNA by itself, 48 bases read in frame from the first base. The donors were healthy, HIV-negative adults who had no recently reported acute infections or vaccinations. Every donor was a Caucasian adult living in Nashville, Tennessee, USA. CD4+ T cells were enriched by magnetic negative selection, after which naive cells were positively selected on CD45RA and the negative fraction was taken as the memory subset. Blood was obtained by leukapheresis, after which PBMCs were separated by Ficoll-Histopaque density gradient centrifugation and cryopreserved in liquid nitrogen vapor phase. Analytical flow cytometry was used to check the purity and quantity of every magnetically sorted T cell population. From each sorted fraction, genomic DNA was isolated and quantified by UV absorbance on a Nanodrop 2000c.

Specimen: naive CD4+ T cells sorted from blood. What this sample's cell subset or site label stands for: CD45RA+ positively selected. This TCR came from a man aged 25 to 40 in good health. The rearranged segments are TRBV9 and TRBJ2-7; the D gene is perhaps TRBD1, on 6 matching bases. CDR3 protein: CASSVAPDWTEYEQYF. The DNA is TGTGCCAGCAGCGTAGCTCCCGACTGGACAGAATACGAGCAGTACTTC.